Listed below are T cell receptor beta chains from one sample, sequenced in a study of T cell repertoires in cytomegalovirus infection. The antigens for these receptors are not known. TCRdb re-derived calls from the reads in MiXCR, one entry per CDR3 protein. The sample contains roughly 120,000 distinct CDR3 sequences, more than 30% of which appear only once. Sequencing was performed on CD8+ T cells from cultured PBMCs, taken from culture after CMV antigen stimulation. The receptor source for this set is a human donor in good health (CMV status not recorded). Some clones in this sample may be carry-over from other donors' samples. Both conserved end residues are part of each CDR3. A D gene is named only where the DNA matches it firmly. The size field is filled for only some rows; it gives once, few, many or a size class.

d_call	v_call	cdr3_length	clone_size	j_call	cdr3_nt	cdr3_aa
.	TRBV14	11	once	TRBJ2-1	TGTGCCAGCAGCCTCCTCTATGAGCAGTTCTTC	CASSLLYEQFF
.	TRBV4-1	16	.	TRBJ1-5	TGCGCCAGCAGCCAAGAGTGGGTAGGGGCCTATCAGCCCCAGCATTTT	CASSQEWVGAYQPQHF
TRBD2	TRBV20-1	14	.	TRBJ2-1	TGCAGTGCCCGGATAGCGGGGGGGTACAATGAGCAGTTCTTC	CSARIAGGYNEQFF
TRBD1	TRBV27	17	few	TRBJ2-7	TGTGCCAGCACCAGGACCGGGACAGGGACCCTCACCTACGAGCAGTACTTC	CASTRTGTGTLTYEQYF
.	TRBV7-6	13	many	TRBJ2-5	TGTGCCAGCAGCCTGGGGGGAGTTAAGACCCAGTACTTC	CASSLGGVKTQYF
TRBD1	TRBV5-6	16	.	TRBJ2-1	TGTGCCAGCAGCTGGGGACAGGGGGGGTTTTTGAATGAGCAGTTCTTC	CASSWGQGGFLNEQFF
.	TRBV2	13	few	TRBJ1-1	TGTGCCAGCAGTGGAGAACGGGGCACTGAAGCTTTCTTT	CASSGERGTEAFF
TRBD2	TRBV7-8	15	.	TRBJ2-3	TGTGCCAGCAGCCCACTAGCGGGGGGGCAAGATACGCAGTATTTT	CASSPLAGGQDTQYF
TRBD2	TRBV12-3/TRBV12-4	16	few	TRBJ2-1	TGTGCCAGCAGTACCCTGCGGGAGGCCCTTTACAATGAGCAGTTCTTC	CASSTLREALYNEQFF
.	TRBV7-4	15	.	TRBJ1-1	TGTCCCAGCGGCTGCAGCCCAGCGCGTAACACTGAAGCTTTCTTC	CPSGCSPARNTEAFF
.	TRBV10-3	16	.	TRBJ1-1	TGTGCCACCTCGGTCCAACAGGAGGTTATGAGCACTGAAGCTTTCTTT	CATSVQQEVMSTEAFF
TRBD2	TRBV6-2/TRBV6-3	15	.	TRBJ2-3	TGTGCCAGCAGTTTAGCGGGCACATTCACAGATACGCAGTATTTT	CASSLAGTFTDTQYF
.	TRBV27	15	many	TRBJ1-6	TGTGCCAGCAGCCGAAGCTACTCCTATAATTCACCCCTCCACTTT	CASSRSYSYNSPLHF
TRBD2	TRBV5-4	17	.	TRBJ2-1	TGTGCCAGCAGCCGACTAGCGGGGGGTCCCTCCTACAATGAGCAGTTCTTC	CASSRLAGGPSYNEQFF
TRBD2	TRBV20-1	14	.	TRBJ2-3	TGCAGTGCTAGAGATCCAGTCCGGGGGGGCCCGCAGTATTTT	CSARDPVRGGPQYF
TRBD2	TRBV11-2	17	.	TRBJ2-2	TGTGCCAGCAGCTTTCCCCGCGGGGGGGCGAACACCGGGGAGCTGTTTTTT	CASSFPRGGANTGELFF
.	TRBV7-2	14	once	TRBJ1-1	TGTGCCAGCAGGTGGGGGGGGCAGCAGGATGAAGCTTTCTTT	CASRWGGQQDEAFF
.	TRBV6-1	13	few	TRBJ1-2	TGTGCCAGCAGGCTCAGATCGAACTATGGCTACACCTTC	CASRLRSNYGYTF
.	TRBV7-2	16	few	TRBJ1-5	TGTGCCAGCAGCTTAGCGCTAGGTGGGAGCAATCAGCCCCAGCATTTT	CASSLALGGSNQPQHF
.	TRBV6-5	14	once	TRBJ1-2	TGTGCCAGCAGACCCCGGGACACTCCTTATGGCTACACCTTC	CASRPRDTPYGYTF
TRBD1	TRBV7-2	17	.	TRBJ1-1	TGTGCCAGCAGCTTAGAAACAGGGGCGCGGGAGTGGACTGAAGCTTTCTTT	CASSLETGAREWTEAFF
TRBD1	TRBV19	17	.	TRBJ2-7	TGTGCCAGTAGTTGGGCCCACGACAGGGGGCAGATCTACGAGCAGTACTTC	CASSWAHDRGQIYEQYF
.	TRBV9	17	.	TRBJ2-1	TGTGCCAGCAGCGTAGGACCAGTTGGCGGTGATCGTAATGAGCAGTTCTTC	CASSVGPVGGDRNEQFF
.	TRBV20-1	14	.	TRBJ2-2	TGCAGTGCTAGAGAGAGACAAAACACCGGGGAGCTGTTTTTT	CSARERQNTGELFF
TRBD1	TRBV6-1	14	many	TRBJ1-4	TGTGCCAGCAGGGTGGGACAGATAAATGAAAAACTGTTTTTT	CASRVGQINEKLFF
.	TRBV15	16	once	TRBJ2-3	TGTGCCACCAGCAGAACGGTGGGGGGGCCGCAGGATACGCAGTATTTT	CATSRTVGGPQDTQYF
TRBD1	TRBV6-6	15	few	TRBJ1-1	TGTGCCAGCAGGGACCCGGGACAGGGAATCACTGAAGCTTTCTTT	CASRDPGQGITEAFF
.	TRBV7-7	12	few	TRBJ2-5	TGTGCTAGCAGCTTCAACAGTGAGACCCAGTACTTC	CASSFNSETQYF
.	TRBV7-9	16	.	TRBJ1-5	TGTGCCAGCAGCTCAATCACAGGATCTAGCAATCAGCCCCAGCATTTT	CASSSITGSSNQPQHF
.	TRBV3-1	17	few	TRBJ2-3	TGTGCCAGCAGCCAAGGGTCGGGACTCCTTACCCGGGATACGCAGTATTTT	CASSQGSGLLTRDTQYF
.	TRBV2	12	.	TRBJ2-3	TGTGCCAGCACGGAAGAGACCTATACGCAGTATTTT	CASTEETYTQYF
.	TRBV6-5	16	.	TRBJ2-1	TGTGCCAGCACCCCCGGGGTCCTTAGCTCCTACAATGAGCAGTTCTTC	CASTPGVLSSYNEQFF
.	TRBV12-3/TRBV12-4	14	.	TRBJ1-1	TGTGCCAGCAGTTTACGGTCCAGCGATAAGGGAGCTTTCTTT	CASSLRSSDKGAFF
TRBD1	TRBV4-1	15	many	TRBJ2-3	TGCGCCAGCAGTCCTCCGGGACAGAACACAGATACGCAGTATTTT	CASSPPGQNTDTQYF
.	TRBV9	13	.	TRBJ2-2	TGTGCCAGCAGCCCTTCTAGCCCCGGGGAGCTGTTTTTT	CASSPSSPGELFF
.	TRBV5-6	16	few	TRBJ2-7	TGTGCCAGCAGCCCCTATCACCACGGAAGCTCCTACGAGCAGTACTTC	CASSPYHHGSSYEQYF
.	TRBV7-2	16	.	TRBJ2-3	TGTGCCAGCAGCTTGTCAGCGCCGGACCGCACAGATACGCAGTATTTT	CASSLSAPDRTDTQYF
TRBD1	TRBV12-3/TRBV12-4	15	.	TRBJ1-1	TGTGCCAGCAGTCTTAGCTCCAGGGGGGGGACTGAAGCTTTCTTT	CASSLSSRGGTEAFF
.	TRBV6-8	15	.	TRBJ2-2	TGTGCCAGCAGTCGGACTGGTGGATTTTCCGGGGAGCTGTTTTTT	CASSRTGGFSGELFF
.	TRBV7-3	16	.	TRBJ2-3	TGTGCCAGCAGCTCCGGGGGGCCAGCCCCCACAGATACGCAGTATTTT	CASSSGGPAPTDTQYF